This is a list of T cell receptor beta chains from one sample in a study of control samples from healthy donors and cancer patients. Measured with immunoSEQ multiplex PCR; TCRdb has only the in-frame clones, and not every one. The top ten hold 12% to 15% of the sample, which has 75,000 to 100,000 clones, around nine tenths seen once. The specimen was blood. These TCRs come from a man aged 30-40 years in good health. CDR3s include the opening cysteine and the closing phenylalanine or tryptophan. A D gene is named only where the DNA matches it firmly. A row's size may be missing; if present it is once, few, many or a size class.

V gene: TRBV11-2
D gene: NA
clone size: NA
J gene: TRBJ2-5
CDR3 DNA: TGTGCCAGCAGCTTATCGGAGGGGTTTAAAGAGACCCAGTACTTC
CDR3 protein: CASSLSEGFKETQYF

V gene: TRBV6-5
D gene: NA
clone size: NA
J gene: TRBJ1-3
CDR3 DNA: TGTGCCAGCAGCCTAATCATTGGAAACACCATATATTTT
CDR3 protein: CASSLIIGNTIYF

V gene: TRBV14
D gene: NA
clone size: NA
J gene: TRBJ2-3
CDR3 DNA: TGTGCCAGCAGCCAAGATAAGGGAATTTGGACAGATACGCAGTATTTT
CDR3 protein: CASSQDKGIWTDTQYF

V gene: TRBV10-3
D gene: TRBD2
clone size: NA
J gene: TRBJ2-7
CDR3 DNA: TGTGCCATCACTCCTGACATTGGGGAGCGGGGCAGCTCCTACGAGCAGTACTTC
CDR3 protein: CAITPDIGERGSSYEQYF

V gene: TRBV28
D gene: NA
clone size: NA
J gene: TRBJ1-1
CDR3 DNA: TGTGCCAGCAGTTTTATATCGGAGAATGGCCCTGAAGCTTTCTTT
CDR3 protein: CASSFISENGPEAFF

V gene: TRBV20-1
D gene: NA
clone size: NA
J gene: TRBJ1-5
CDR3 DNA: TGCAGTGCTAGTGGGGGCGGCAGGTCTAATCAGCCCCAGCATTTT
CDR3 protein: CSASGGGRSNQPQHF

V gene: TRBV15
D gene: NA
clone size: NA
J gene: TRBJ1-4
CDR3 DNA: TGTGCCACCAGCAGAGATCCGCGCCACCGACCAGAAAAACTGTTTTTT
CDR3 protein: CATSRDPRHRPEKLFF

V gene: TRBV19
D gene: NA
clone size: NA
J gene: TRBJ1-2
CDR3 DNA: TGTGCCAGGACCCCCATTGACTACACCTTC
CDR3 protein: CARTPIDYTF

V gene: TRBV25-1
D gene: NA
clone size: NA
J gene: TRBJ2-7
CDR3 DNA: TGTGCCAGCAGTGGGCCCGGGTCTATAGATTACGAGCAGTACTTC
CDR3 protein: CASSGPGSIDYEQYF

V gene: TRBV28
D gene: TRBD2
clone size: NA
J gene: TRBJ2-1
CDR3 DNA: TGTGCCAGCAGCAGGGGACTAGCTGGCAATGAGCAGTTCTTC
CDR3 protein: CASSRGLAGNEQFF

V gene: TRBV30
D gene: TRBD1
clone size: NA
J gene: TRBJ1-2
CDR3 DNA: TGTGCCTGGGGACTCGACCGGGACAGCCCTAACTATGGCTACACCTTC
CDR3 protein: CAWGLDRDSPNYGYTF

V gene: TRBV6-1
D gene: NA
clone size: NA
J gene: TRBJ1-2
CDR3 DNA: TGTGCCAGCAGTGAAGTCGGGGCCTACACCTTC
CDR3 protein: CASSEVGAYTF

V gene: TRBV7-9
D gene: TRBD1
clone size: NA
J gene: TRBJ2-7
CDR3 DNA: TGTGCCAGCAGTTTTCCAGGGACAGAATCCTACGAGCAGTACTTC
CDR3 protein: CASSFPGTESYEQYF

V gene: TRBV18
D gene: NA
clone size: NA
J gene: TRBJ1-1
CDR3 DNA: TGTGCCAGCTCCCTAGGACAGAACACTGAAGCTTTCTTT
CDR3 protein: CASSLGQNTEAFF

V gene: TRBV3-1/TRBV3-2
D gene: NA
clone size: NA
J gene: TRBJ2-5
CDR3 DNA: TGTGCCAGCAGCCAAGAAGAGGAGACCCAGTACTTC
CDR3 protein: CASSQEEETQYF

V gene: TRBV11-3
D gene: TRBD2
clone size: NA
J gene: TRBJ2-3
CDR3 DNA: TGTGCCAGCAGCTTTAGGACTAGCGGGCGGACAGATACGCAGTATTTT
CDR3 protein: CASSFRTSGRTDTQYF

V gene: TRBV30
D gene: TRBD2
clone size: NA
J gene: TRBJ2-7
CDR3 DNA: TGTGCCTGGGACTCGGCGGGAGGGAACGAGCAGTACTTC
CDR3 protein: CAWDSAGGNEQYF

V gene: TRBV4-3
D gene: TRBD1
clone size: NA
J gene: TRBJ2-7
CDR3 DNA: TGCGCCAGCAGCCGAGACAGGGGACACGAGCAGTACTTC
CDR3 protein: CASSRDRGHEQYF

V gene: TRBV7-9
D gene: NA
clone size: once
J gene: TRBJ2-1
CDR3 DNA: TGTGCCAGCAGCAACCGGGACGGGGTCTACAATGAGCAGTTCTTC
CDR3 protein: CASSNRDGVYNEQFF

V gene: TRBV28
D gene: NA
clone size: NA
J gene: TRBJ2-5
CDR3 DNA: TGTGCCAGCAGTTCCCCCGGCCAGCGGGAGTACTTC
CDR3 protein: CASSSPGQREYF

V gene: TRBV25-1
D gene: TRBD2
clone size: NA
J gene: TRBJ2-1
CDR3 DNA: TGTGCCAGCAGTGAACAACCGACTAGCGGGAGGAGTAATGAGCAGTTCTTC
CDR3 protein: CASSEQPTSGRSNEQFF

V gene: TRBV5-1
D gene: NA
clone size: NA
J gene: TRBJ2-2
CDR3 DNA: TGCGCCAGCAGCTTGGCCCCGAACACCGGGGAGCTGTTTTTT
CDR3 protein: CASSLAPNTGELFF

V gene: TRBV7-2
D gene: NA
clone size: NA
J gene: TRBJ2-3
CDR3 DNA: TGTGCCAGCAGCCTAGATCAACAAGGTTTTGGTAAATCGGTGACGCAGTATTTT
CDR3 protein: CASSLDQQGFGKSVTQYF

V gene: TRBV27
D gene: TRBD1
clone size: NA
J gene: TRBJ2-1
CDR3 DNA: TGTGCCAGCAGCGCCGGGACAGGCTCCTACAATGAGCAGTTCTTC
CDR3 protein: CASSAGTGSYNEQFF

V gene: TRBV29-1
D gene: TRBD1
clone size: NA
J gene: TRBJ1-6
CDR3 DNA: TGCAGCGCCCGGGACAGGGTGGATTCACCCCTCCACTTT
CDR3 protein: CSARDRVDSPLHF

V gene: TRBV5-1
D gene: NA
clone size: once
J gene: TRBJ2-3
CDR3 DNA: TGCGCCAGCAGCTTAGCAGATACGCAGTATTTT
CDR3 protein: CASSLADTQYF

V gene: TRBV7-6
D gene: TRBD1
clone size: NA
J gene: TRBJ2-5
CDR3 DNA: TGTGCCAGCAGCGCTACAGGGGTTAAAGAGACCCAGTACTTC
CDR3 protein: CASSATGVKETQYF

V gene: TRBV11-2
D gene: TRBD1
clone size: NA
J gene: TRBJ2-7
CDR3 DNA: TGTGCCAGCAGCTTAGTCTTGGGGACAGGGGGCGAGCAGTACTTC
CDR3 protein: CASSLVLGTGGEQYF

V gene: TRBV11-2
D gene: NA
clone size: few
J gene: TRBJ2-7
CDR3 DNA: TGTGCCAGCAGCTTAACAACCCGTGGGGAGCAGTACTTC
CDR3 protein: CASSLTTRGEQYF

V gene: TRBV27
D gene: TRBD1
clone size: NA
J gene: TRBJ1-1
CDR3 DNA: TGTGCCAGCAGTCGAGGCCATTCGACAGGGCCCAACACTGAAGCTTTCTTT
CDR3 protein: CASSRGHSTGPNTEAFF

V gene: TRBV25-1
D gene: TRBD2
clone size: NA
J gene: TRBJ2-3
CDR3 DNA: TGTGCCAGCAGTGATTGGGGGGGAGCCGGGTTAGATACGCAGTATTTT
CDR3 protein: CASSDWGGAGLDTQYF

V gene: TRBV4-1
D gene: NA
clone size: NA
J gene: TRBJ1-4
CDR3 DNA: TGCGCCAGCAGCCAAGGAGGGGCAACTAATGAAAAACTGTTTTTT
CDR3 protein: CASSQGGATNEKLFF

V gene: TRBV4-1
D gene: NA
clone size: NA
J gene: TRBJ1-6
CDR3 DNA: TGCGCCAGCAGCCAAAATAATTCACCCCTCCACTTT
CDR3 protein: CASSQNNSPLHF

V gene: TRBV25-1
D gene: TRBD2
clone size: NA
J gene: TRBJ2-7
CDR3 DNA: TGTGCCAGCAGTCTCAGGGCTAGCGGCACTCACGAGCAGTACTTC
CDR3 protein: CASSLRASGTHEQYF

V gene: TRBV10-3
D gene: TRBD1
clone size: NA
J gene: TRBJ1-1
CDR3 DNA: TGTGCCATCAGTGAGCCCCGACAGGGGAACACTGAAGCTTTCTTT
CDR3 protein: CAISEPRQGNTEAFF